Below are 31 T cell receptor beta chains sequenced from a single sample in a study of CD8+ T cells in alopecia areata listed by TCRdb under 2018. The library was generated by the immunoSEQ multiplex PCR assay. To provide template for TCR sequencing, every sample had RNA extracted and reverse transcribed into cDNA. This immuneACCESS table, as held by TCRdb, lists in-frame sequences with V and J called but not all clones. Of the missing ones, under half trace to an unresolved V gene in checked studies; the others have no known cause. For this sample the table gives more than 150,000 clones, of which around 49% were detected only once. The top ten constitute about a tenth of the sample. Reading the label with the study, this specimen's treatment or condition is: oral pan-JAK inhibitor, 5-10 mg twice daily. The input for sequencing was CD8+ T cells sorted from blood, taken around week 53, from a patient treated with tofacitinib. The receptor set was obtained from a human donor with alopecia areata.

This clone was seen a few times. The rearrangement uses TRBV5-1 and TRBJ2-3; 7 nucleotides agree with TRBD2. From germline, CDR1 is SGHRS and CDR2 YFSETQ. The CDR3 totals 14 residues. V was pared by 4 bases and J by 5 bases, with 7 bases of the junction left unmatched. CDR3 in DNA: TGCGCCAGCAGCCCTCGGGGGGTGGAAGATACGCAGTATTTT. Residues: CASSPRGVEDTQYF.

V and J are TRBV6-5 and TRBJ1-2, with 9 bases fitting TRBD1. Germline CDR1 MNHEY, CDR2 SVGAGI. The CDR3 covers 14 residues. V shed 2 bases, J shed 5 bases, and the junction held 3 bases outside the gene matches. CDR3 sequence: CASSYRGQGYGYTF. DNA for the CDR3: TGTGCCAGCAGTTACCGTGGACAGGGGTATGGCTACACCTTC.

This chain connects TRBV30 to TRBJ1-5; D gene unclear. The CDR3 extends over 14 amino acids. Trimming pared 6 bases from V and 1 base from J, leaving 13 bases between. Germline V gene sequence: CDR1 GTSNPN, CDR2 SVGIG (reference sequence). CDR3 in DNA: TGTGCCTGTACTGAGGGAGAAAGCAATCAGCCCCAGCATTTT. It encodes CACTEGESNQPQHF.

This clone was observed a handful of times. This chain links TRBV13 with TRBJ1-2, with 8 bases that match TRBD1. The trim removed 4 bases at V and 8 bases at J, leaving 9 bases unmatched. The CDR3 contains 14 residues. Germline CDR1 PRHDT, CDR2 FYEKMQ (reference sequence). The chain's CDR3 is CASSSTGARGGYTF. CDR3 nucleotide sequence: TGTGCCAGCAGCTCGACAGGGGCCCGGGGCGGCTACACCTTC.

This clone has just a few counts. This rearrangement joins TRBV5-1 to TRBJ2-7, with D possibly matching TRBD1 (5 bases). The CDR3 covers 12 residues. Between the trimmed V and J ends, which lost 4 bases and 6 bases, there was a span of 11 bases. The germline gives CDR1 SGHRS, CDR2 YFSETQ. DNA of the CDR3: TGCGCCAGCAGCATGCAGGGTGGCGAGCAGTACTTC. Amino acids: CASSMQGGEQYF.

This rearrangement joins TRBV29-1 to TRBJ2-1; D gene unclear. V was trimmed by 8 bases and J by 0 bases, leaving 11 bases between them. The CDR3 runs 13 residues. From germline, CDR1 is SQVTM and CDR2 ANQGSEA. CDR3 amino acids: CSLSLDSYNEQFF. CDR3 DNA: TGCAGCCTCTCACTCGACTCCTACAATGAGCAGTTCTTC.

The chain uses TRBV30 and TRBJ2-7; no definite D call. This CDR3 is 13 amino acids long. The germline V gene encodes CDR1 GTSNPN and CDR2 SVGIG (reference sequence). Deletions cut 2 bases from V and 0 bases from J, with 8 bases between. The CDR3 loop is CAWSTGYSYEQYF. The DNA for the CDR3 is TGTGCCTGGAGTACCGGCTACTCCTACGAGCAGTACTTC.

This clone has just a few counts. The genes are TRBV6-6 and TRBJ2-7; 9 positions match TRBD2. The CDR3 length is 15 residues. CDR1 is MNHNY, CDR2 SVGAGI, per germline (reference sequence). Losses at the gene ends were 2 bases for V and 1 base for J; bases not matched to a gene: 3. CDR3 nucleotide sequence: TGTGCCAGCAGTTACGGGCTAGCGGGGTCCTACGAGCAGTACTTC. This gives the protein CASSYGLAGSYEQYF.

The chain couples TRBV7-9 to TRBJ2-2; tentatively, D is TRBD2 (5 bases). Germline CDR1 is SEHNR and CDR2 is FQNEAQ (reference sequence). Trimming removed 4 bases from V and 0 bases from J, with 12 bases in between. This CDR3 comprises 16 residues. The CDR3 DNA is TGTGCCAGCAGCTCTCCATTCGGGGCGAACACCGGGGAGCTGTTTTTT. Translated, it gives CASSSPFGANTGELFF.

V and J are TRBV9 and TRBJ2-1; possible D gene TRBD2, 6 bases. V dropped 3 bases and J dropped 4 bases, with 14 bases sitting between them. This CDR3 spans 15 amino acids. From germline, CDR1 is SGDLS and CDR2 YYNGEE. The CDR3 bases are TGTGCCAGCAGCGAGACGCCCCGGGAGTACAATGAGCAGTTCTTC. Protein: CASSETPREYNEQFF.

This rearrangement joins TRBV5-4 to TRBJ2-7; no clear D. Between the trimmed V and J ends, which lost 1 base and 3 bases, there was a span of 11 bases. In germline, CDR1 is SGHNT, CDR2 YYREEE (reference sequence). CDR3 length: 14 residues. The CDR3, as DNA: TGTGCCAGCAGCTTGAGGTCATCCCTCTACGAGCAGTACTTC. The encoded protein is CASSLRSSLYEQYF.

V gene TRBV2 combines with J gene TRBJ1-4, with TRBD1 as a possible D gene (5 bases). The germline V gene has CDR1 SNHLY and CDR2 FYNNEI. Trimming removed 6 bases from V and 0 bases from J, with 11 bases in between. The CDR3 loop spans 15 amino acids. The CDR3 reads CASSWTTATNEKLFF. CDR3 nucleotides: TGTGCCAGCAGCTGGACAACGGCAACTAATGAAAAACTGTTTTTT.

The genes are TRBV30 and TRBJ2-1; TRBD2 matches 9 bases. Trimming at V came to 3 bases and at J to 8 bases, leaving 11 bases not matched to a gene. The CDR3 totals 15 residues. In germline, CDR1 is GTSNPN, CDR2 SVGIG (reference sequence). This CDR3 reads CAWRPMAGGFYEQFF. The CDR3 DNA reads TGTGCCTGGAGGCCTATGGCGGGGGGGTTCTATGAGCAGTTCTTC.

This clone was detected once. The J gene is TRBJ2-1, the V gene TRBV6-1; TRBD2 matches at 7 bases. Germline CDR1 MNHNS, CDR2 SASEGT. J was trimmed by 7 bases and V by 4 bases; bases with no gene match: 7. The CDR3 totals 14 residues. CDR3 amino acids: CASSVGGTANEQFF. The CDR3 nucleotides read TGTGCCAGCAGTGTGGGGGGGACGGCGAATGAGCAGTTCTTC.

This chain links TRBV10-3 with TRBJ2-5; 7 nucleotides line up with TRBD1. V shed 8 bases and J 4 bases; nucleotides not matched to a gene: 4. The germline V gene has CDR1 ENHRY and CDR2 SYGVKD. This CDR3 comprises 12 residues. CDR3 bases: TGTGCCATCCGGGACAGCTTAGAGACCCAGTACTTC. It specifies CAIRDSLETQYF.

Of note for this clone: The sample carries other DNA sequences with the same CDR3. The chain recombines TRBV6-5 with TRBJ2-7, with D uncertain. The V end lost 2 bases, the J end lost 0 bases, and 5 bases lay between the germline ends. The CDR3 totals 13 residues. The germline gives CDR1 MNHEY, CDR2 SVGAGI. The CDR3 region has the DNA TGTGCCAGCAGTTACGGGGACTCCTACGAGCAGTACTTC. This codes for CASSYGDSYEQYF.

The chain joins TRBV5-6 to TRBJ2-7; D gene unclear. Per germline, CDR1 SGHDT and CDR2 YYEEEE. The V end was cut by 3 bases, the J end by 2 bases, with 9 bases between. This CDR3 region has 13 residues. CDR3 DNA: TGTGCCAGCAGCTGGGGAACAACCTACGAGCAGTACTTC. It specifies CASSWGTTYEQYF.

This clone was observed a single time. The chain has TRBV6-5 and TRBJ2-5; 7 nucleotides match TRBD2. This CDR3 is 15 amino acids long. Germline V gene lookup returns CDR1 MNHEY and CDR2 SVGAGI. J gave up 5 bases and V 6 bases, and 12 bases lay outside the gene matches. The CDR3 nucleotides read TGTGCCAGCAGCCAAAATGACGGGCGGGGGGAGACCCAGTACTTC. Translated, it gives CASSQNDGRGETQYF.

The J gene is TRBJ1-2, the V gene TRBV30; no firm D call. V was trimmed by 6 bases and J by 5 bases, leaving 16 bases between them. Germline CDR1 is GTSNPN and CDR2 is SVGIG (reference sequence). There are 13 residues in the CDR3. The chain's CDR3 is CACPGDQAYGYTF. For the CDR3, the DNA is TGTGCCTGCCCGGGAGACCAGGCTTATGGCTACACCTTC.

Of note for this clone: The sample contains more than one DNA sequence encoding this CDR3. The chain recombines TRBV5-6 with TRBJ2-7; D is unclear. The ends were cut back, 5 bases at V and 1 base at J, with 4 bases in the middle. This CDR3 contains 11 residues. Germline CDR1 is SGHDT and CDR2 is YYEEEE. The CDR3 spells CASSFSYEQYF. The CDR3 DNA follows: TGTGCCAGCAGTTTTTCCTACGAGCAGTACTTC.

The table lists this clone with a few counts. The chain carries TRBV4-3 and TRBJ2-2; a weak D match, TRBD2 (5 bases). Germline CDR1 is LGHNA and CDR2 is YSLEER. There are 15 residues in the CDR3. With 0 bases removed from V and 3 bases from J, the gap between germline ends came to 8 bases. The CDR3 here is CASSQDWRYTGELFF. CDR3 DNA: TGCGCCAGCAGCCAAGATTGGAGGTACACCGGGGAGCTGTTTTTT.

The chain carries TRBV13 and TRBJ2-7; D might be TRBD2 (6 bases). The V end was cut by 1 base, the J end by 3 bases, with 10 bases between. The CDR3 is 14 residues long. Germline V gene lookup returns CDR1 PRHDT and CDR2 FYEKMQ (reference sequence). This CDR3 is CASSLAGEVYEQYF. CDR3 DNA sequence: TGTGCCAGCAGCTTAGCGGGGGAGGTCTACGAGCAGTACTTC.

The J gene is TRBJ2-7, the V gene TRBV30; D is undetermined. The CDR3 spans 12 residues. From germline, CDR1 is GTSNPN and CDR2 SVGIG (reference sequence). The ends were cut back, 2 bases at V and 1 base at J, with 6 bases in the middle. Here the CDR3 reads CAWSRSSYEQYF. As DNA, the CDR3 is TGTGCCTGGAGTCGCAGTTCCTACGAGCAGTACTTC.

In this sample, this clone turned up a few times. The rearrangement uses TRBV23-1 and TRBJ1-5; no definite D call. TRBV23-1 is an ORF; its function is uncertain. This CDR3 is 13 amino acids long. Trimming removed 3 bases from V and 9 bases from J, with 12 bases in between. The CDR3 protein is CASSHPEVWPQHF. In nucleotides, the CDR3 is TGCGCCAGCAGTCACCCGGAGGTATGGCCCCAGCATTTT.

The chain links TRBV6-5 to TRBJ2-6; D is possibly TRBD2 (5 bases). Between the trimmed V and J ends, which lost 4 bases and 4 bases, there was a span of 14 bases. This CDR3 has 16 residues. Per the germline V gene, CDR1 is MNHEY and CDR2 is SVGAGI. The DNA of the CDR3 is TGTGCCAGCAGTTCCTACAAGAGGGCCGGGGCCAACGTCCTGACTTTC. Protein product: CASSSYKRAGANVLTF.

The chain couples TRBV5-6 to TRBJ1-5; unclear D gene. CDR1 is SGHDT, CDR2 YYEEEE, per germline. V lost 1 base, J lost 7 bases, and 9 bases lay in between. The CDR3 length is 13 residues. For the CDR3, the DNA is TGTGCCAGCAGCTTGCGCGGTTACCAGCCCCAGCATTTT. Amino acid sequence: CASSLRGYQPQHF.

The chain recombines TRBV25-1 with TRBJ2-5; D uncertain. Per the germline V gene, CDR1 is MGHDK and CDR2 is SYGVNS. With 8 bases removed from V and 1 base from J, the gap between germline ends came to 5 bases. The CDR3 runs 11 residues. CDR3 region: CASGFQETQYF. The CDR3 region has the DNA TGTGCCAGCGGGTTCCAAGAGACCCAGTACTTC. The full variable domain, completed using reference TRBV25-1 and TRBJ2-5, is EADIYQTPRYLVIGTGKKITLECSQTMGHDKMYWYQQDPGMELHLIHYSYGVNSTEKGDLSSESTVSRIRTEHFPLTLESARPSHTSQYLCASGFQETQYFGPGTRLLVL.

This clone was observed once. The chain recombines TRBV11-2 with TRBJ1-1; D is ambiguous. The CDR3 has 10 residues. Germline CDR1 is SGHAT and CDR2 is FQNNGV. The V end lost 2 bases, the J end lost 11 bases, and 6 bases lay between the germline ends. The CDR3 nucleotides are TGTGCCAGCAGCTTACACGGGGCTTTCTTT. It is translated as CASSLHGAFF.

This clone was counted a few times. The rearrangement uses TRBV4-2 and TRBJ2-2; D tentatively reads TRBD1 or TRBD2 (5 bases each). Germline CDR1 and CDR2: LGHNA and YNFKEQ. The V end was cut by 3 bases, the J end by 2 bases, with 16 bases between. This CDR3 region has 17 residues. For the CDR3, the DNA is TGTGCCAGCAGCCAGGGGCCCGTAGACTACAACACCGGGGAGCTGTTTTTT. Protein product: CASSQGPVDYNTGELFF.

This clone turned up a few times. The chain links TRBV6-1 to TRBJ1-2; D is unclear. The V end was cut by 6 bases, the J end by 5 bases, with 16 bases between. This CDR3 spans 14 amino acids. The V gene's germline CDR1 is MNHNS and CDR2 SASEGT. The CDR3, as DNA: TGTGCCAGCAGCAATGACGGTGGGAGTTATGGCTACACCTTC. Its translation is CASSNDGGSYGYTF.

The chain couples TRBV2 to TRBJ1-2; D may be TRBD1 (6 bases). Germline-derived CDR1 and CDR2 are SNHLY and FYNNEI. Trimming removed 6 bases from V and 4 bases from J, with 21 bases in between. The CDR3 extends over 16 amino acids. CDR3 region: CASRRIIQGSGYGYTF. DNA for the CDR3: TGTGCCAGCAGACGAATCATCCAGGGGTCCGGCTATGGCTACACCTTC.